These T cell receptor beta chains were read from a single sample in a study of CD8+CD57+ T cells in acquired aplastic anemia. One entry per CDR3 protein results from TCRdb running MiXCR on the reads. The sample has about 190,000 distinct CDR3 sequences, around 50% seen once. Sequences were obtained from sorted CD4+, CD8+, or CD8+CD57+ T cells (not recorded which) from PBMCs. These receptors were collected from a human donor in good health, serving as a control. The CDR3 runs from the conserved cysteine through the conserved F or W. Each record gives: CDR3 protein, clone size, V gene, J gene. For some rows the clone size is stated as once, few or many, or as a class when expanded; others skip it.

CDR3aa: CASSIFAGQGDSGNTIYF
abundance: .
v_gene: TRBV19
j_gene: TRBJ1-3

CDR3aa: CASSSFLAGGLDTQYF
abundance: many
v_gene: TRBV12-3/TRBV12-4
j_gene: TRBJ2-3

CDR3aa: CATSDLGGGRYNEQFF
abundance: many
v_gene: TRBV24-1
j_gene: TRBJ2-1

CDR3aa: CASSPGSSVPYEQYF
abundance: many
v_gene: TRBV5-1
j_gene: TRBJ2-7

CDR3aa: CASSWPKDFEFGRETQYF
abundance: few
v_gene: TRBV6-5
j_gene: TRBJ2-5

CDR3aa: CASSEGRNQPQHF
abundance: .
v_gene: TRBV10-2
j_gene: TRBJ1-5

CDR3aa: CASSSPGTGPYEQYF
abundance: .
v_gene: TRBV7-3
j_gene: TRBJ2-7

CDR3aa: CATSDPRTGIYEQYF
abundance: .
v_gene: TRBV24-1
j_gene: TRBJ2-7

CDR3aa: CASSFRGRDRVNEKPFF
abundance: .
v_gene: TRBV11-2
j_gene: TRBJ1-4

CDR3aa: CSARDRGGRMTQYF
abundance: .
v_gene: TRBV20-1
j_gene: TRBJ2-5

CDR3aa: CSVDLSGYGTDTQYF
abundance: many
v_gene: TRBV29-1
j_gene: TRBJ2-3

CDR3aa: CASGIWEQFF
abundance: many
v_gene: TRBV5-1
j_gene: TRBJ2-1

CDR3aa: CASSQGRDRDTIYF
abundance: .
v_gene: TRBV4-1
j_gene: TRBJ1-3

CDR3aa: CASSFIQGTGYEQYF
abundance: many
v_gene: TRBV5-1
j_gene: TRBJ2-7

CDR3aa: CATSSGRSYEQYF
abundance: .
v_gene: TRBV15
j_gene: TRBJ2-7

CDR3aa: CASTYVDNEQFF
abundance: .
v_gene: TRBV2
j_gene: TRBJ2-1

CDR3aa: CAISRDGGNTIYF
abundance: .
v_gene: TRBV10-3
j_gene: TRBJ1-3

CDR3aa: CASSFGSF
abundance: .
v_gene: TRBV12-3/TRBV12-4
j_gene: TRBJ1-1

CDR3aa: CASSLQGQYF
abundance: .
v_gene: TRBV5-1
j_gene: TRBJ2-5

CDR3aa: CASSPTRAGGNEQFF
abundance: .
v_gene: TRBV18
j_gene: TRBJ2-1

CDR3aa: CASSEVSAGDPLHF
abundance: few
v_gene: TRBV6-1
j_gene: TRBJ1-6

CDR3aa: CASSGPGGGRTEAFF
abundance: many
v_gene: TRBV6-1
j_gene: TRBJ1-1

CDR3aa: CASRPRTNTGELFF
abundance: many
v_gene: TRBV12-3/TRBV12-4
j_gene: TRBJ2-2

CDR3aa: CATSGQGAHQPQHF
abundance: .
v_gene: TRBV24-1
j_gene: TRBJ1-5

CDR3aa: CSARAGGGYGYTF
abundance: once
v_gene: TRBV20-1
j_gene: TRBJ1-2

CDR3aa: CATSRPKRQGATNTDTQYF
abundance: .
v_gene: TRBV15
j_gene: TRBJ2-3

CDR3aa: CASSTTGTGTTEAFF
abundance: .
v_gene: TRBV19
j_gene: TRBJ1-1

CDR3aa: CASSLGGPSSYEQYF
abundance: .
v_gene: TRBV11-3
j_gene: TRBJ2-7

CDR3aa: CAISTPGLAFYNEQFF
abundance: .
v_gene: TRBV10-3
j_gene: TRBJ2-1

CDR3aa: CASSPEGREETQYF
abundance: .
v_gene: TRBV11-3
j_gene: TRBJ2-5

CDR3aa: CASSFSPADYGYTF
abundance: many
v_gene: TRBV7-2
j_gene: TRBJ1-2

CDR3aa: CASVSGGREQFF
abundance: .
v_gene: TRBV2
j_gene: TRBJ2-1

CDR3aa: CASSYKRANTEAFF
abundance: many
v_gene: TRBV6-6
j_gene: TRBJ1-1

CDR3aa: CARRGQTDGYTF
abundance: few
v_gene: TRBV2
j_gene: TRBJ1-2

CDR3aa: CATSAAVSGANVLTF
abundance: .
v_gene: TRBV24-1
j_gene: TRBJ2-6

CDR3aa: CAISATTDLNTEAFF
abundance: .
v_gene: TRBV10-3
j_gene: TRBJ1-1

CDR3aa: CASSSPGPDEQFF
abundance: .
v_gene: TRBV19
j_gene: TRBJ2-1

CDR3aa: CAISGGGTEAFF
abundance: .
v_gene: TRBV10-3
j_gene: TRBJ1-1